The 8 T cell receptor beta chains given below trace back to one sample, sequenced in a study of blood T cell repertoires in COVID-19. Generated by immunoSEQ multiplex PCR, the TCRdb table keeps only in-frame clones and is missing some. This table has 150,000 to 200,000 clones, around 88% appearing once. The specimen sequenced was peripheral blood. Receptors originate from a human donor in a cohort sampled during active COVID-19.

The chain uses TRBV28 and TRBJ2-7; 10 positions agree with TRBD1. The CDR3 has 15 residues. Germline loops: CDR1 MDHEN, CDR2 SYDVKM. With V trimmed by 6 bases and J by 6 bases, 11 bases remained unmatched. The CDR3 bases are TGTGCCAGCAGGTCCACCGGGACAGGGGTGCTCGAGCAGTACTTC. Translating gives CASRSTGTGVLEQYF.

CDR3 amino acids: CASSAGGTEAFF. The CDR3 DNA follows: TGTGCCAGCAGTGCAGGGGGCACTGAAGCTTTCTTT. The chain uses TRBV25-1 and TRBJ1-1, with 7 bases matching TRBD1. There are 12 residues in the CDR3. CDR1 and CDR2 (germline): MGHDK, SYGVNS. V was pared by 4 bases and J by 4 bases, with 0 bases of the junction left unmatched.

The chain couples TRBV28 to TRBJ2-7; no definite D call. Trimming pared 5 bases from V and 3 bases from J, leaving 17 bases between. Germline lookup yields CDR1 MDHEN and CDR2 SYDVKM. This CDR3 is 15 amino acids long. The CDR3 nucleotides are TGTGCCAGCAGTCCGGTGGGCCTTGGGCGCTACGAGCAGTACTTC. This sequence encodes CASSPVGLGRYEQYF.

The rearrangement joins TRBV24-1 to TRBJ2-1; 8 bases are shared with TRBD1. In germline, CDR1 is KGHDR, CDR2 SFDVKD. The CDR3 has 14 residues. The V gene end was trimmed by 4 bases and the J gene end by 4 bases; junction bases not matched to a gene: 2. The CDR3 reads CATSERQGYNEQFF. The CDR3 region has the DNA TGTGCCACCAGTGAGAGACAGGGGTACAATGAGCAGTTCTTC.

The chain combines TRBV21-1 with TRBJ1-2; TRBD1 reflects the table's D call only, with no check against the DNA. TRBV21-1 is a pseudogene locus. The CDR3 sequence is 15 residues long. As DNA, the CDR3 is TGTGCCAGCAGCCCAGGGGATCCCCATAACTATGGCTACACCTTC. Translating it yields CASSPGDPHNYGYTF.

The chain couples TRBV20-1 to TRBJ1-5, with D tentatively TRBD1 (5 bases). CDR1 is DFQATT, CDR2 SNEGSKA, per germline (reference sequence). The ends were cut back, 3 bases at V and 0 bases at J, with 15 bases in the middle. CDR3 length: 16 amino acids. CDR3 DNA sequence: TGCAGTGCTAGTCTCGGGGGAAACTATAGCAATCAGCCCCAGCATTTT. As protein: CSASLGGNYSNQPQHF.

The chain employs TRBV4-2 and TRBJ2-7; 7 bases align to TRBD2. From germline, CDR1 is LGHNA and CDR2 YNFKEQ. Trimming at V came to 0 bases and at J to 4 bases, leaving 6 bases not matched to a gene. This CDR3 has 15 amino acids. In DNA, the CDR3 is TGTGCCAGCAGCCAAGATTGGGGCGGGAGATACGAGCAGTACTTC. This sequence encodes CASSQDWGGRYEQYF.

This clone occurred a few times. J is TRBJ1-1 and V is TRBV30; D perhaps matches TRBD1 (6 bases). Trimming shortened V by 5 bases and J by 10 bases, and 20 bases separated the two germline ends. The CDR3 length is 13 residues. Germline CDR1 GTSNPN, CDR2 SVGIG (reference sequence). Here the CDR3 reads CAWAQTGNPGAFF. CDR3 DNA sequence: TGTGCCTGGGCACAAACAGGGAACCCCGGAGCTTTCTTT.